This entry lists 15 T cell receptor beta chains sequenced from one sample in a study of cytomegalovirus exposure and HLA in healthy donors. The PCR had 60 Vbeta and 13 Jbeta primers. Here immunoSEQ multiplex PCR was the method, and the copy in TCRdb shows in-frame clones only, minus some. Here the sample spans some 120,000 clones, around 76% being singletons. Sequencing was carried out using PBMCs. Receptors originate from a woman in her fifties or sixties in good health and CMV-seropositive.

The CDR3 region is CASSYSKGLSGNTIYF. The CDR3 nucleotides are TGTGCCAGCAGTTACTCGAAGGGGCTCTCTGGAAACACCATATATTTT. The chain couples TRBV6-5 to TRBJ1-3, with D perhaps TRBD1 (5 bases). This CDR3 has 16 amino acids. Trimming removed 0 bases at V and 0 bases at J, with 9 bases between. The V gene's germline CDR1 is MNHEY and CDR2 SVGAGI.

This sequence joins TRBV7-6 and TRBJ2-5; TRBD2 matches 13 bases. The V segment lost 4 bases and the J segment 3 bases; nucleotides outside the gene matches: 5. The CDR3 is 16 residues long. The germline CDR1 and CDR2 sequences are SGHVS and FNYEAQ. The CDR3: CASSSRLAGGEETQYF. The DNA for the CDR3 is TGTGCCAGCAGCTCCCGACTAGCGGGGGGAGAAGAGACCCAGTACTTC.

This clone was seen only once. The CDR3 region has the DNA TGTGCCAGCAGTTACAGCCGGGGACAAAGGTCCTACGAGCAGTACTTC. Protein product: CASSYSRGQRSYEQYF. This chain uses TRBV6-6 with TRBJ2-7; D perhaps matches TRBD1 (6 bases). The germline CDR1 and CDR2 sequences are MNHNY and SVGAGI (reference sequence). The CDR3 extends over 16 amino acids. V was shortened by 2 bases and J by 1 base, with 15 bases between the two germline ends.

The V call is TRBV19, the J call TRBJ1-1, with 7 bases aligning to TRBD1. From germline, CDR1 is LNHDA and CDR2 SQIVND (reference sequence). This CDR3 has 15 residues. V was pared by 5 bases and J by 2 bases, with 8 bases of the junction left unmatched. CDR3 residues: CASSPRRQGNTEAFF. CDR3 DNA sequence: TGTGCCAGTAGTCCCCGGCGACAGGGAAACACTGAAGCTTTCTTT. The full variable domain, with the rest looked up from reference TRBV19 and TRBJ1-1, is DGGITQSPKYLFRKEGQNVTLSCEQNLNHDAMYWYRQDPGQGLRLIYYSQIVNDFQKGDIAEGYSVSREKKESFPLTVTSAQKNPTAFYLCASSPRRQGNTEAFFGQGTRLTVV.

The chain is built from TRBV5-6 and TRBJ1-1; D gene uncertain. V gave up 2 bases and J gave up 10 bases, with 12 bases separating them. CDR3 length: 12 amino acids. CDR1 and CDR2 (germline): SGHDT, YYEEEE. The chain's CDR3 is CASSFGQLRAFF. The CDR3 nucleotides are TGTGCCAGCAGCTTTGGGCAGTTGAGAGCTTTCTTT.

This rearrangement joins TRBV6-4 to TRBJ2-7; no definite D call. Trimming shortened V by 0 bases and J by 5 bases, and 11 bases separated the two germline ends. CDR1 is MRHNA, CDR2 SNTAGT, per germline. This CDR3 has 14 amino acids. The CDR3 DNA sequence: TGTGCCAGCAGTGACTCGATTACAGAAAACGAGCAGTACTTC. The encoded protein is CASSDSITENEQYF.

The genes are TRBV9 and TRBJ1-2; the D gene is possibly TRBD1 (6 bases). The germline V gene encodes CDR1 SGDLS and CDR2 YYNGEE. CDR3 length: 15 residues. V shed 3 bases and J shed 2 bases, with 14 bases lying between them. CDR3 DNA: TGTGCCAGCAGCGCGATAGGACAGCAAAACTATGGCTACACCTTC. It encodes CASSAIGQQNYGYTF.

The J gene is TRBJ2-2, the V gene TRBV30; possible D gene TRBD2, 6 bases. The length of the CDR3 is 13 residues. The V gene lost 1 base and the J gene lost 3 bases, with 6 bases spanning the gap. Looked up from germline, CDR1 is GTSNPN and CDR2 is SVGIG (reference sequence). Here the CDR3 DNA reads TGTGCCTGGAGTGGGGGGGACACCGGGGAGCTGTTTTTT. Encoded protein: CAWSGGDTGELFF. Using reference TRBV30 and TRBJ2-2 for the parts outside the CDR3, the full variable domain is SQTIHQWPATLVQPVGSPLSLECTVEGTSNPNLYWYRQAAGRGLQLLFYSVGIGQISSEVPQNLSASRPQDRQFILSSKKLLLSDSGFYLCAWSGGDTGELFFGEGSRLTVL.

The chain links TRBV15 to TRBJ2-7; D is possibly TRBD1 (5 bases). CDR3 length: 14 residues. V was shortened by 0 bases and J by 4 bases, with 10 bases between the two germline ends. The germline gives CDR1 LNHNV, CDR2 YYDKDF (reference sequence). CDR3 in DNA: TGTGCCACCAGCAGAGATTTTAGGGGTTACGAGCAGTACTTC. Its translation: CATSRDFRGYEQYF.

V gene TRBV2 combines with J gene TRBJ2-3; TRBD2 agrees at 9 bases. The CDR3 has 13 amino acids. The germline V gene has CDR1 SNHLY and CDR2 FYNNEI. Trimming took 8 bases from V and 6 from J; bases not matched to a gene: 6. DNA of the CDR3: TGTGCCAGCGACCTAGCGGGAACTGATACGCAGTATTTT. It encodes CASDLAGTDTQYF.

V and J are TRBV7-2 and TRBJ2-7; 9 nucleotides match TRBD2. Looked up from germline, CDR1 is SGHTA and CDR2 is FQGNSA. The CDR3 has 14 residues. With V trimmed by 1 base and J by 5 bases, 3 bases remained unmatched. The CDR3 is CASSLGTSVDEQYF. The CDR3 coding sequence is TGTGCCAGCAGCTTAGGGACTAGCGTAGACGAGCAGTACTTC.

This clone was found once. This sequence joins TRBV19 and TRBJ2-7, with 7 bases matching TRBD2. The germline gives CDR1 LNHDA, CDR2 SQIVND (reference sequence). V lost 3 bases, J lost 0 bases, and 8 bases stayed unmatched. This CDR3 is built from 16 residues. In nucleotides, the CDR3 is TGTGCCAGTAGTATGGGGTGGCGGGAGAGCTCCTACGAGCAGTACTTC. Amino acid sequence: CASSMGWRESSYEQYF.

The chain is built from TRBV7-3 and TRBJ2-1; 9 positions agree with TRBD2. The V segment lost 1 base and the J segment 7 bases; nucleotides outside the gene matches: 5. In germline, CDR1 is SGHTA, CDR2 FQGTGA. The CDR3 loop spans 15 amino acids. The CDR3 spells CASSLSGGAGNEQFF. The DNA for the CDR3 is TGTGCCAGCAGCTTAAGCGGGGGGGCGGGGAATGAGCAGTTCTTC.

The chain employs TRBV7-2 and TRBJ1-2; D is ambiguous. Germline CDR1 reads SGHTA; CDR2 reads FQGNSA. Trimming stripped 1 base from V and 4 bases from J, with 22 bases between. This CDR3 is 18 amino acids long. The CDR3 DNA follows: TGTGCCAGCAGCTTAGTGTGGGCTAGCTCTGGCCGTCCCTATGGCTACACCTTC. Protein: CASSLVWASSGRPYGYTF. The full variable domain, completed using reference TRBV7-2 and TRBJ1-2, is GAGVSQSPSNKVTEKGKDVELRCDPISGHTALYWYRQSLGQGLEFLIYFQGNSAPDKSGLPSDRFSAERTGGSVSTLTIQRTQQEDSAVYLCASSLVWASSGRPYGYTFGSGTRLTVV.

This chain joins TRBV5-1 and TRBJ2-7, with 10 positions matching TRBD1. Germline CDR1 is SGHRS and CDR2 is YFSETQ. Losses at the gene ends were 3 bases for V and 3 bases for J; bases not matched to a gene: 3. The CDR3 consists of 14 residues. The CDR3 protein is CASSWTGGGYEQYF. In DNA form, the CDR3 reads TGCGCCAGCAGCTGGACAGGGGGGGGCTACGAGCAGTACTTC.